This is a list of T cell receptor beta chains from one sample in a study of response to subunit inactivated influenza vaccine. TCRdb processed the RT-PCR reads anew with MiXCR; each CDR3 protein has one entry. The sample lists 450,000 to 550,000 distinct CDR3 sequences, roughly 23% seen once, with under 2.5% in the top ten. The material was CD4+ T cells sorted from PBMCs, obtained 5 to 6 days after vaccination. These receptors all come from a man aged 50 to 59 who received an inactivated influenza vaccine. Each CDR3 is given with its conserved first and last residue. A D gene is named only where the DNA matches it firmly. Clone size, where shown, is once, few, many, or a class for clones that have expanded.

>TRBV28|few|TRBJ2-6|-
TGTGCCAGCAGTTTTTACAGGGGGGGTTCTGGGGCCAACGTCCTGACTTTC
CASSFYRGGSGANVLTF
>TRBV20-1|-|TRBJ2-7|TRBD1
TGCAGTGTTAGGGGGGACAGGGGATCATACGAGCAGTACTTC
CSVRGDRGSYEQYF
>TRBV28|-|TRBJ2-5|TRBD2
TGTGCCAGCAGTCTTAGCGGGAGCCGAGGACAAGAGACCCAGTACTTC
CASSLSGSRGQETQYF
>TRBV6-5|-|TRBJ2-7|TRBD1
TGTGCCAGCAGTTACGGGACAGGAGCCTACGAGCAGTACTTC
CASSYGTGAYEQYF
>TRBV3-1|few|TRBJ1-1|-
TGTGCCAGCAGCCAAGACCTTCTGAGACAGGTGAACACTGAAGCTTTCTTT
CASSQDLLRQVNTEAFF
>TRBV6-5|few|TRBJ1-6|-
TGTGCCAGCAGTTACTCGATAGGGGCGAGTTCACCCCTCCACTTT
CASSYSIGASSPLHF
>TRBV7-2|many|TRBJ2-5|TRBD2
TGTGCCAGCAGCTTGCGGGAGGCTACAAAGTACTTC
CASSLREATKYF
>TRBV10-3|few|TRBJ2-3|-
TGTGCCATCAGTGAGTCAGGGCAGACTACGCAGTATTTT
CAISESGQTTQYF
>TRBV29-1|-|TRBJ2-3|-
TGCAGCGTTCCTTCGGGCCTAGTGAAAGTGGGTCCCAGAGATACGCAGTATTTT
CSVPSGLVKVGPRDTQYF
>TRBV12-3/TRBV12-4|few|TRBJ2-1|-
TGTGCCAGCAGTTTAGCGGATAGAACAAGTGAGCAGTTCTTC
CASSLADRTSEQFF
>TRBV12-3/TRBV12-4|few|TRBJ2-2|-
TGTGCCAGCAGTTTCTTGTACTTCCCTTACGGGGAGCTGTTTTTT
CASSFLYFPYGELFF
>TRBV20-1|few|TRBJ1-5|TRBD1
TGCAGTGCTAGCGACAGGGGTAGCAATCAGCCCCAGCATTTT
CSASDRGSNQPQHF
>TRBV12-3/TRBV12-4|many|TRBJ2-3|TRBD2
TGTGCCAGCTCCCCAGGGAGGGCCTACACAGATACGCAGTATTTT
CASSPGRAYTDTQYF
>TRBV12-3/TRBV12-4|few|TRBJ2-2|-
TGTGCCAGCAGTTCTAGGCGTCCCGGGGAGCTGTTTTTT
CASSSRRPGELFF
>TRBV4-3|-|TRBJ2-2|TRBD2
TGCGCCAGCAGCCATAGCGGGAAGAACACCGGGGAGCTGTTTTTT
CASSHSGKNTGELFF
>TRBV4-3|-|TRBJ2-3|TRBD2
TGCGCCAGCAGCCAGGCCGGGACTAGCGGCGATACGCAGTATTTT
CASSQAGTSGDTQYF
>TRBV6-1|-|TRBJ2-7|-
TGTGCCAGCAGAACCGACTTAACCCGTCCCGAGCAGTACTTC
CASRTDLTRPEQYF
>TRBV11-2|few|TRBJ2-3|TRBD2
TGTGCCAGCAGCTTAGGACTAGCGGGGAAAACAGATACGCAGTATTTT
CASSLGLAGKTDTQYF
>TRBV29-1|-|TRBJ2-1|TRBD1
TGCAGCGTCGCCTGGACAGGGGGCAGTGAGCAGTTCTTC
CSVAWTGGSEQFF
>TRBV28|-|TRBJ2-7|TRBD2
TGTGCCAGCAGTTTACCCCTAGCGGCTTCCTCCTACGAGCAGTACTTC
CASSLPLAASSYEQYF
>TRBV25-1|-|TRBJ2-1|TRBD1
TGTGCCAGCAGTGAGGGGGACAGGGTGGGCAATGAGCAGTTCTTC
CASSEGDRVGNEQFF
>TRBV4-3|few|TRBJ2-1|-
TGCGCCAGCAGCCAAGAATCGGGGGCCCCCTACAATGAGCAGTTCTTC
CASSQESGAPYNEQFF
>TRBV3-1|-|TRBJ2-2|TRBD2
TGTGCCAGCACGGGGGGGGCGAACACCGGGGAGCTGTTTTTT
CASTGGANTGELFF
>TRBV20-1|-|TRBJ1-1|TRBD1
TGCAGTGCTAGAGACTTTACCGGGACAGGGGGCACTGAAGCTTTCTTT
CSARDFTGTGGTEAFF
>TRBV7-2|-|TRBJ2-2|-
TGTGCCAGCAGCCCAGCAGGGGCAACGGACGGGGAGCTGTTTTTT
CASSPAGATDGELFF
>TRBV12-3/TRBV12-4|-|TRBJ2-7|-
TGTGCCAGCAGGCGGGCCCCCGGGTCCTACGAGCAGTACTTC
CASRRAPGSYEQYF
>TRBV28|few|TRBJ1-6|-
TGTGCCAGCAGACTCTACGCCGGGGGGAGGAATTCACCCCTCCACTTT
CASRLYAGGRNSPLHF
>TRBV19|-|TRBJ1-5|-
TGTGCCAGTAGTGTACGCAATCAGCCCCAGCATTTT
CASSVRNQPQHF
>TRBV4-2|-|TRBJ2-7|-
TGTGCCAGCAGCCAAGGTTCAAGGGGTTCCTACGAGCAGTACTTC
CASSQGSRGSYEQYF
>TRBV7-2|many|TRBJ1-1|-
TGTGCCAGCAGCTTAGAAAGGAACACTGAAGCTTTCTTT
CASSLERNTEAFF
>TRBV2|-|TRBJ2-1|-
TGTGCCAGCACTAAAGGTATAGCCCAAGGTAATGAGCAGTTCTTC
CASTKGIAQGNEQFF
>TRBV2|-|TRBJ2-1|TRBD2
TGTGCCAGCAGTAGACTAGCGGTCGAGCAGTTCTTC
CASSRLAVEQFF
>TRBV3-1|-|TRBJ2-5|TRBD2
TGTGCCAGCAGCCAAGGGACTAGCGTTCCAGAGACCCAGTACTTC
CASSQGTSVPETQYF
>TRBV6-1|-|TRBJ1-5|-
TGTGCCAGCAGTAAACAGAGGGGCCAGCCCCAGCATTTT
CASSKQRGQPQHF
>TRBV6-2/TRBV6-3|-|TRBJ2-7|-
TGTGCCAGCAGTTGGTACAGAACCTACGAGCAGTACTTC
CASSWYRTYEQYF
>TRBV9|-|TRBJ2-5|TRBD2
TGTGCCAGCAGCCAGACTAGCGGGAGGGAGACCCAGTACTTC
CASSQTSGRETQYF
>TRBV28|few|TRBJ2-2|-
TGTGCCAGCAGTCTTGCCGGGACTCCTGGAAACACCGGGGAGCTGTTTTTT
CASSLAGTPGNTGELFF
>TRBV20-1|-|TRBJ2-1|TRBD2
TGCAGTGCCGAGGGACTAGCGGACCATGAGCAGTTCTTC
CSAEGLADHEQFF
>TRBV6-1|few|TRBJ1-1|TRBD1
TGTGCCAGCAGGTCCGGGACAGGAGACACTGAAGCTTTCTTT
CASRSGTGDTEAFF
>TRBV12-3/TRBV12-4|few|TRBJ2-3|-
TGTGCCAGCAGTTTAGCTTTTGCAGATACGCAGTATTTT
CASSLAFADTQYF
>TRBV12-3/TRBV12-4|-|TRBJ1-1|TRBD1
TGTGCCAGCAGTAATGGACAGGGCTACACTGAAGCTTTCTTT
CASSNGQGYTEAFF
>TRBV7-9|many|TRBJ2-1|-
TGTGCCAGCAGCCCGTTGAAAGGGTATCTGGGCCCTTTCTTC
CASSPLKGYLGPFF
>TRBV7-2|-|TRBJ1-1|TRBD1
TGTGCCAGCAAGCCGGGACAGGGGATGGTCACTGAAGCTTTCTTT
CASKPGQGMVTEAFF
>TRBV10-3|few|TRBJ2-2|TRBD1
TGTGCCATCGCAGGGGGCGCAAGCACCGGGGAGCTGTTTTTT
CAIAGGASTGELFF
>TRBV11-2|-|TRBJ2-5|TRBD2
TGTGCCAGCAGCTTAGGGTTTAGCGGGGGGCAGGGCCAAGAGACCCAGTACTTC
CASSLGFSGGQGQETQYF
>TRBV7-9|-|TRBJ1-1|TRBD1
TGTGCCAGCAGCTTGACTTCCGGGACAGGGTTGACTGAAGCTTTCTTT
CASSLTSGTGLTEAFF
>TRBV4-3|few|TRBJ1-1|-
TGCGCCAGCAGCCAAGACGTCCAGGGCACTGAAGCTTTCTTT
CASSQDVQGTEAFF
>TRBV7-2|once|TRBJ1-5|-
TGTGCCAGCAGCTTAGCGTATAGCAATCAGCCCCAGCATTTT
CASSLAYSNQPQHF
>TRBV6-1|-|TRBJ1-3|-
TGTGCCAGCAGAGCGGACTACCGGAGCTCTGGAAACACCATATATTTT
CASRADYRSSGNTIYF
>TRBV4-1|-|TRBJ1-1|-
TGCGCCAGCTCCCAGGTGGGACTTCCAGCTTTCTTT
CASSQVGLPAFF
>TRBV5-1|-|TRBJ1-5|-
TGCGCCAGCAGCCCTGGAGTGGATCAGCCCCAGCATTTT
CASSPGVDQPQHF
>TRBV24-1|-|TRBJ2-1|-
TGTGCCACCAGTGATTTGCCCACAGGGAGGGACAATGAGCAGTTCTTC
CATSDLPTGRDNEQFF